Listed here are 14 T cell receptor beta chains from one sample, sequenced in a study of OX40 agonist ivuxolimab in advanced cancers. Sequencing was performed with immunoSEQ multiplex PCR; in TCRdb, only in-frame clones are kept and a portion is missing. The table includes 55,000 to 60,000 clones, roughly 84% detected once. This specimen consisted of CD4+ or CD8+ T cells sorted from blood, obtained in a trial of the OX40 agonist ivuxolimab. The receptors originated from an adult with an advanced solid tumor such as melanoma, head and neck, liver or kidney cancer.

The J gene is TRBJ1-2, the V gene TRBV4-1; D is unclear. The germline V gene has CDR1 MGHRA and CDR2 YSYEKL. The CDR3 loop spans 16 amino acids. Between the trimmed V and J ends, which lost 0 bases and 2 bases, there was a span of 13 bases. The CDR3 reads CASSQDRSLGNYGYTF. In nucleotides, the CDR3 is TGCGCCAGCAGCCAAGATAGGAGCCTCGGAAACTATGGCTACACCTTC.

J is TRBJ1-6 and V is TRBV27, with D perhaps matching TRBD1 (6 bases). The CDR3 covers 16 residues. CDR1 and CDR2 (germline): MNHEY, SMNVEV (reference sequence). V was clipped by 6 bases and J by 7 bases, with 19 bases between them. The CDR3 protein is CASSQIKTGRNSPLHF. The DNA for the CDR3 is TGTGCCAGCAGCCAAATTAAGACAGGCCGGAATTCACCCCTCCACTTT.

V usage is TRBV6-5 and J usage is TRBJ1-2; a weak D match, TRBD1 (5 bases). The CDR3 length is 16 residues. CDR1 is MNHEY, CDR2 SVGAGI, per germline. V was shortened by 0 bases and J by 4 bases, with 15 bases between the two germline ends. CDR3 in amino acids: CASSYSSGMGGYGYTF. As DNA, the CDR3 is TGTGCCAGCAGTTACTCGAGTGGTATGGGGGGCTATGGCTACACCTTC.

The rearrangement links TRBV4-1 to TRBJ2-3; perhaps TRBD2 as D (6 bases). CDR1 is MGHRA and CDR2 is YSYEKL in the germline V gene. This CDR3 contains 17 residues. V was pared by 0 bases and J by 3 bases, with 16 bases between. In DNA form, the CDR3 reads TGCGCCAGCAGCCAAGATCGGGAGAGTAGCTTTACAGATACGCAGTATTTT. Protein: CASSQDRESSFTDTQYF.

The chain has TRBV28 and TRBJ2-4, with unresolved D. Trimming took 11 bases from V and 2 from J, leaving 22 bases between them. The germline V gene has CDR1 MDHEN and CDR2 SYDVKM. The CDR3 is 16 amino acids. CDR3 DNA: TGTGCCCCTCCCGGAGCCTCGGATTTACCCAAAAACATTCAGTACTTC. This encodes CAPPGASDLPKNIQYF.

In this sample, this clone turned up once. The chain joins TRBV29-1 to TRBJ1-1; possibly TRBD1 for D (6 bases). This CDR3 has 12 amino acids. From germline, CDR1 is SQVTM and CDR2 ANQGSEA. V dropped 4 bases and J dropped 5 bases, with 11 bases sitting between them. In DNA, the CDR3 is TGCAGCGTTGTAGGGGGGGAGACTGAAGCTTTCTTT. Residues: CSVVGGETEAFF. Looking up the rest from reference TRBV29-1 and TRBJ1-1 gives the full variable domain: SAVISQKPSRDICQRGTSLTIQCQVDSQVTMMFWYRQQPGQSLTLIATANQGSEATYESGFVIDKFPISRPNLTFSTLTVSNMSPEDSSIYLCSVVGGETEAFFGQGTRLTVV.

This clone was observed a handful of times. J is TRBJ1-5 and V is TRBV19; D remains ambiguous. The CDR3 runs to 16 residues. CDR1 LNHDA and CDR2 SQIVND come from the germline V gene (reference sequence). Trimming removed 5 bases from V and 0 bases from J, with 14 bases in between. CDR3 nucleotides: TGTGCCAGTAGTGGCTCGGGCTCCAATAGCAATCAGCCCCAGCATTTT. Translation: CASSGSGSNSNQPQHF.

V and J are TRBV6-1 and TRBJ2-2; TRBD2 might be the D (7 bases). Germline lookup yields CDR1 MNHNS and CDR2 SASEGT. The CDR3 is 18 residues long. V gave up 3 bases and J gave up 7 bases, with 24 bases separating them. CDR3 DNA: TGTGCCAGCAGTGATCCCGAACGGGACGGGGGGCCTATCGGGGAGCTGTTTTTT. Its translation is CASSDPERDGGPIGELFF.

This chain connects TRBV11-1 to TRBJ2-7, with 8 bases identical to TRBD1. The germline V gene has CDR1 SGHAT and CDR2 FQDESV (reference sequence). V lost 3 bases to trimming and J lost 2 bases; unmatched junction nucleotides: 3. This CDR3 comprises 14 residues. CDR3 nucleotides: TGTGCCAGCAGCTTTCCGGGACAGGCCTACGAGCAGTACTTC. Protein: CASSFPGQAYEQYF.

V is TRBV10-2 and J is TRBJ1-1, with D possibly being TRBD1 (6 bases). This CDR3 comprises 14 residues. Trimming removed 2 bases from V and 0 bases from J, with 7 bases in between. Germline-derived CDR1 and CDR2 are WSHSY and SAAADI. The CDR3, as DNA: TGCGCCAGCAGTGAGGCAGGGGTGAACACTGAAGCTTTCTTT. Translation gives CASSEAGVNTEAFF.

V is TRBV29-1 and J is TRBJ2-7; D is unclear. Per germline, CDR1 SQVTM and CDR2 ANQGSEA. This CDR3 contains 13 residues. V was shortened by 6 bases and J by 3 bases, with 15 bases between the two germline ends. The CDR3 loop is CSVVLGGNYEQYF. The CDR3 DNA sequence: TGCAGCGTCGTCCTGGGCGGAAACTACGAGCAGTACTTC.

The rearrangement joins TRBV27 to TRBJ1-6, with no clear D. The CDR3 runs to 15 residues. Germline lookup yields CDR1 MNHEY and CDR2 SMNVEV (reference sequence). Between the trimmed V and J ends, which lost 4 bases and 10 bases, there was a span of 17 bases. The CDR3 region is CASSSQGPPGSPLHF. The CDR3 DNA reads TGTGCCAGCAGTTCCCAAGGTCCACCGGGATCACCCCTCCACTTT.

The chain employs TRBV5-6 and TRBJ2-1, with D possibly matching TRBD2 (6 bases). Germline assignment: CDR1 SGHDT and CDR2 YYEEEE. V was cut by 6 bases and J by 8 bases, with 18 bases left in between. CDR3 size: 14 residues. CDR3 sequence: CASNPFSSVYEQFF. As DNA, the CDR3 is TGTGCCAGCAACCCCTTTTCTAGCGTTTATGAGCAGTTCTTC.

This clone was counted a few times. V and J are TRBV19 and TRBJ2-4; 8 bases are shared with TRBD1. This CDR3 contains 19 residues. The germline V gene encodes CDR1 LNHDA and CDR2 SQIVND (reference sequence). V gave up 5 bases and J gave up 0 bases; unmatched junction bases: 15. CDR3 loop: CASSSVGTGPTGAKNIQYF. The CDR3 coding sequence is TGTGCCAGTAGTTCTGTCGGGACAGGCCCAACGGGAGCCAAAAACATTCAGTACTTC.